What follows describes a single T cell receptor beta chain. The data were produced by immunoSEQ multiplex PCR, yet TCRdb's version contains in-frame clones alone and is incomplete. The top ten clones hold nearly 5% of a sample with about 200,000 clones, roughly 85% of them seen once. This entry comes from a study of blood T cell repertoires in COVID-19. Study in general: The analysed material was cDNA or gDNA that came from T cells, B-cell-depleted T cells, or PBMCs.

This CDR3 is built from 16 residues. Between the trimmed V and J ends, which lost 1 base and 7 bases, there was a span of 17 bases. Per germline, CDR1 LGHNA and CDR2 YNFKEQ. The V call is TRBV4-2, the J call TRBJ1-5; D remains unclear. The sequenced material came from PBMCs or T cells enriched from blood (not recorded which). The source of this sequence is a woman aged 50 to 65 who had been exposed to COVID-19. The DNA for the CDR3 is TGTGCCAGCAGCCAAGTTACCCTTGGAACTACGCAGCCCCAGCATTTT. Its protein is CASSQVTLGTTQPQHF.